This TCR beta chain was profiled in a study of CD8+CD57+ T cells in acquired aplastic anemia (dated by TCRdb to the late 2010s). Study-wide context: A mean of 3.2 ug of DNA, ranging from roughly 0.19 to 27.4 ug, was extracted from sorted CD4+ and CD8+ cells. Healthy donor samples averaged approximately 10 million reads for CD4+ and about 11 million for CD8+ cells.

As for this clonotype: Its antigen remains unidentified. The record has no base qualities; no much larger clone is one base away.

Profiling of TCR beta VDJ combinations and CDR3 sequences used genomic DNA as the template. An Illumina HiSeq 2000 was used for TCR repertoire sequencing. Processing in the source paper ran as follows. Repertoires were assessed using TRBV/TRBJ rearrangement plots, CDR3 size and DJ length profiles, and Simpson's diversity index. The immunodominant clone was defined as the most abundant DNA sequence in deep sequencing data. CDR3 amino acid sequences were checked for sharing across subjects and were also compared against the VDJdb database and published repertoires. Through fastp at Q25 and MiXCR, TCRdb rebuilt clones from the public reads, retaining in-frame beta chains. When rows share a CDR3 protein, they turn into one entry using the most common DNA and genes. None of the V and J calls come from the authors' own analysis; TCRdb made them. The sample table contains 130,000 or so distinct CDR3 sequences; only one count was recorded for about 40% of them. Jointly, the top ten make up over 6.5% of the sample.

Overall study outcomes, separate from this receptor: No significant difference in CD8+ Simpson's diversity was found between patients and healthy controls (P=0.060). Fewer than 35 CD8+ CDR3 sequences were found to be shared between patients and controls, but these sequences appeared to be highly expressed in patients and within the immunodominant clones of the patients.

The germline V and J ends show losses of 6 bases and 6 bases respectively, and no gene match explains 10 bases of the junction. Per the germline V gene, SNHLY is the CDR1 and FYNNEI is the CDR2. Including the terminal cysteine and phenylalanine, the CDR3 comprises 14 residues. The CDR3 DNA has 42 bases and is translated from base 1. TCR repertoires of sorted CD4+ and CD8+ blood T cells from severe aplastic anemia patients and healthy subjects were deep-sequenced in the study. Ficoll-Paque density gradient centrifugation was used to isolate peripheral blood mononuclear cells. CD4+ and CD8+ T cells were sorted by FACS or magnetic beads before DNA extraction.

The source is a human donor in good health, serving as a control. Recombination connected TRBV2 to TRBJ1-2, and 7 junction bases match TRBD1. The sequenced material came from sorted CD4+, CD8+, or CD8+CD57+ T cells (not recorded which) from PBMCs. The CDR3 loop reads CASSQDAQGDGYTF. The DNA is TGTGCCAGCAGCCAAGATGCGCAGGGGGATGGCTACACCTTC.